These T cell receptor beta chains were read from a single sample in a study of cytomegalovirus exposure and HLA in healthy donors. Using immunoSEQ multiplex PCR, the repertoire was profiled, and TCRdb retains in-frame clones only, with some absent. The sample carries under 140,000 clones, 88% recorded once. Input material: PBMCs. The receptors here all came from a woman aged 25-40 years in good health and CMV-seropositive. Both conserved end residues are part of each CDR3. D genes are given only for firm matches. Size values are once, few and many counts, or a class for expanded clones, and some rows have none.

cdr3_nt cdr3_aa v_call d_call clone_size j_call
TGTGCCACCAGCAGAGATTACAAGGGGGGGCGAGGCTACACCTTC CATSRDYKGGRGYTF TRBV15 . . TRBJ1-2
TGCGCCAGCAGCGCACAGGGATTGAACACTGAAGCTTTCTTT CASSAQGLNTEAFF TRBV5-1 . . TRBJ1-1
TGTGCCAGCAGCTTAGTAGCTCTGGAAGAGACCCAGTACTTC CASSLVALEETQYF TRBV7-9 . . TRBJ2-5
TGTGCCATCAGTGAAGGTGGTCTAGCGGGGGCCTACAATGAGCAGTTCTTC CAISEGGLAGAYNEQFF TRBV10-3 TRBD2 . TRBJ2-1
TGTGCCTGGGGGACTAGCGGATACAATGAGCAGTTCTTC CAWGTSGYNEQFF TRBV30 TRBD2 . TRBJ2-1
TGTGCCAGCAGTGAAGGAGGGAACACTGAAGCTTTCTTT CASSEGGNTEAFF TRBV2 . . TRBJ1-1
TGTGCCAGCAACACCCTGGCGAAGGAGAATGAGCAGTTCTTC CASNTLAKENEQFF TRBV27 . once TRBJ2-1
TGTGCCAGCCGAAAGGAGGGGGCGATTAACTATGGCTACACCTTC CASRKEGAINYGYTF TRBV6-1 TRBD1 . TRBJ1-2
TGTGCCAGCAGCTTAGGACAGGGCAGCAATCAGCCCCAGCATTTT CASSLGQGSNQPQHF TRBV5-5 TRBD1 . TRBJ1-5
TGTGCCAGCAGCGTAGGGATCGGGAGCGGTAATGAGCAGTTCTTC CASSVGIGSGNEQFF TRBV9 . . TRBJ2-1
TGTGCCAGCACCCTTGGACAGGGGGCTGTTGAAGCTTTCTTT CASTLGQGAVEAFF TRBV5-4 TRBD1 . TRBJ1-1
TGCGCCAGCAGCGCCGGGGTCACAGATACGCAGTATTTT CASSAGVTDTQYF TRBV4-3 . . TRBJ2-3
TGTGCCAGCAGTGAGTCAGGCTTGAACACTGAAGCTTTCTTT CASSESGLNTEAFF TRBV6-4 . . TRBJ1-1
TGTGCCAGCAAACTAGCGGGAGGCGGTACCGGGGAGCTGTTTTTT CASKLAGGGTGELFF TRBV27 TRBD2 . TRBJ2-2
TGTGCCAGCAGCTCCACCGGGACTAGCGGGAGCTATGAGCAGTTCTTC CASSSTGTSGSYEQFF TRBV7-3 TRBD2 . TRBJ2-1
TGTGCCAGCAGCTCTGACGGGACTCCCTCCTACGAGCAGTACTTC CASSSDGTPSYEQYF TRBV14 . . TRBJ2-7
TGTGCCAGCAGCTCGTCCAACAGGGTCAATCAGCCCCAGCATTTT CASSSSNRVNQPQHF TRBV7-9 . . TRBJ1-5
TGTGCCAGCAGTGAGGCTAGCGGGAGCTCCTACAATGAGCAGTTCTTC CASSEASGSSYNEQFF TRBV25-1 TRBD2 . TRBJ2-1
TGTGCCAGTAGGGGAGAGGCTAGCGGAAAAAACGAGCAGTACTTC CASRGEASGKNEQYF TRBV19 TRBD2 . TRBJ2-7
TGCGCCAGCAGCACCGGACAGGGAATTGAAAAACTGTTTTTT CASSTGQGIEKLFF TRBV5-1 TRBD1 . TRBJ1-4
TGTGCCATCAGTCAAAAGGGCGGGGAGGCCGGGGAGCTGTTTTTT CAISQKGGEAGELFF TRBV10-3 . . TRBJ2-2
TGTGCCAGCAGCTTAGCAGGCGGGACTGGCACAGATACGCAGTATTTT CASSLAGGTGTDTQYF TRBV11-1 . . TRBJ2-3
TGTGCCAGCAGCTTAGCTCATAGTACCAGGGATGGCTACACCTTC CASSLAHSTRDGYTF TRBV7-9 . . TRBJ1-2
TGTGCCAGCAGCCAATGGATGGGGGCTGGGGCCACTGAAGCTTTCTTT CASSQWMGAGATEAFF TRBV14 . . TRBJ1-1
TGCAGCGTTGCGAGGGATGGCTACACCTTC CSVARDGYTF TRBV29-1 . . TRBJ1-2
TGTGCCAGCAAGCTGACTGAAGCTTTCTTT CASKLTEAFF TRBV6-1 . . TRBJ1-1
TGTGCCTGGAGTGGGACAGAGCAGTTCTTC CAWSGTEQFF TRBV30 . once TRBJ2-1
TGTGCCAGCAGCTTAGGGGTCCACAGGGGCGGTGGGGATGAGCAGTTCTTC CASSLGVHRGGGDEQFF TRBV11-3 TRBD1 . TRBJ2-1
TGTGCCATCAAGGGACAGGGATCGGGGGAGCAGTACTTC CAIKGQGSGEQYF TRBV10-3 TRBD1 once TRBJ2-7
TGTGCCAGCTCACCACCGGGACAGAAGAACACTGAAGCTTTCTTT CASSPPGQKNTEAFF TRBV18 TRBD1 . TRBJ1-1
TGTGCCACCAGCAGAGATCTGGGCAGAAAGTATGGCTACACCTTC CATSRDLGRKYGYTF TRBV15 . . TRBJ1-2
TGTGCCAGCAGCCATGGGACAGGGGGCCACGAGCAGTACTTC CASSHGTGGHEQYF TRBV13 TRBD1 . TRBJ2-7
TGTGCCAGTATCCCCGGGGGATGGAGCAATCAGCCCCAGCATTTT CASIPGGWSNQPQHF TRBV19 . . TRBJ1-5
TGCGCCAGCAGCCAAGATCACTGGGATACGCAGTATTTT CASSQDHWDTQYF TRBV4-3 . . TRBJ2-3
TGTGCCAGCAGTGAAGGGGCAGCTAACTATGGCTACACCTTC CASSEGAANYGYTF TRBV6-1 . . TRBJ1-2
TGTGCCAGCAGCTTTGGGCAGGGGGAGACCCAGTACTTC CASSFGQGETQYF TRBV5-6 . . TRBJ2-5
TGTGCCTGGAGTCCCAGACGGACAGTTCTTGTCTATGGCTACACCTTC CAWSPRRTVLVYGYTF TRBV30 . . TRBJ1-2
TGTGCCAGCAGCTTAGGTGCGGGAGTACGCTACAATGAGCAGTTCTTC CASSLGAGVRYNEQFF TRBV5-4 TRBD2 . TRBJ2-1
TGTGCCAGCAGCATTGGGCACGAGCAGTACTTC CASSIGHEQYF TRBV11-2 . once TRBJ2-7
TGTGCCTGGAGTGGACAGGTGCTGTACGAGCAGTACTTC CAWSGQVLYEQYF TRBV30 . few TRBJ2-7
TGTGCCAGCAGTTTACGTCCTTCCGCCGGGGAGCTGTTTTTT CASSLRPSAGELFF TRBV27 . . TRBJ2-2
TGTGCCAGCAGCTTAGCGCTCTGGGGCCGAGCGGGAGAGTCACACCACGAGGAGCAGTACTTC CASSLALWGRAGESHHEEQYF TRBV7-2 TRBD2 . TRBJ2-7
TGTGCCTGGGGGACAGGGGGCAGGGAGCAGTACTTC CAWGTGGREQYF TRBV30 TRBD1 . TRBJ2-7
TGCGCCAGCACCCGGGTCCAGGGGGAATTGAGGGAGCAGTTCTTC CASTRVQGELREQFF TRBV4-1 TRBD1 . TRBJ2-1
TGTGCCAGCAGCTTAGAAGTAGCGGGAGGTTCCTACGAGCAGTACTTC CASSLEVAGGSYEQYF TRBV7-6 TRBD2 . TRBJ2-7
TGCGCCAGCAGCCAAGACCCCTGGACTAGCGGGAGGATGGTCGAGCAGTACTTC CASSQDPWTSGRMVEQYF TRBV4-3 TRBD2 . TRBJ2-7
TGTGCCAGCAGCTTGAGAGGGCGTGGGAACACTGAAGCTTTCTTT CASSLRGRGNTEAFF TRBV5-4 . . TRBJ1-1
TGTGCCAGCAGGGAGCTAGCCAAAAACATTCAGTACTTC CASRELAKNIQYF TRBV2 . once TRBJ2-4
TGCGCCAGCAGCTTGAGTCTAGCGGGAGCAGGGCGGGTCACAGATACGCAGTATTTT CASSLSLAGAGRVTDTQYF TRBV5-1 TRBD2 . TRBJ2-3
TGTGCCAGCAGCTTGGCGGGACAGGAGTATAGCAATCAGCCCCAGCATTTT CASSLAGQEYSNQPQHF TRBV5-8 TRBD1 . TRBJ1-5
TGTGCCAGCAGCCCTAGGGCAGGGGACGGTGAAGCTTTCTTT CASSPRAGDGEAFF TRBV6-4 . once TRBJ1-1
TGTGCCAGCAGTGGACCGAGGCAGATTAGCAATCAGCCCCAGCATTTT CASSGPRQISNQPQHF TRBV6-1 . . TRBJ1-5
TGTGCCAGCTCACCTCCCGGGAGATCCACCGGGGAGCTGTTTTTT CASSPPGRSTGELFF TRBV18 . . TRBJ2-2
TGTGCCAGCAGGTATGGGGCCGAGCAGTACTTC CASRYGAEQYF TRBV2 . few TRBJ2-7
TGTGCCAGCAGTGATAGGGACAGGACTACCGAAGCTTTCTTT CASSDRDRTTEAFF TRBV25-1 TRBD1 . TRBJ1-1
TGTGCCACCAGCAGAGAACAGACAGACACAGATACGCAGTATTTT CATSREQTDTDTQYF TRBV15 . . TRBJ2-3
TGTGCCAGCAGTAAAGCGGGAGGGCCAGATACGCAGTATTTT CASSKAGGPDTQYF TRBV6-4 TRBD2 . TRBJ2-3
TGTGCCAGCCGCCGGGGGACAGGTGGGGACACCATATATTTT CASRRGTGGDTIYF TRBV6-5 TRBD1 . TRBJ1-3
TGTGCCAGCAGCTCCCCTCGTTCAACAGGGATGTATGGCTACACCTTC CASSSPRSTGMYGYTF TRBV5-6 . . TRBJ1-2